Listed below are T cell receptor beta chains from one sample, sequenced in a study of T-cell reconstitution after alpha-beta-depleted transplantation in children. MiXCR was run by TCRdb on the PCR reads, yielding one entry per CDR3 protein. Of about 900,000 distinct CDR3 sequences detected, about 29% appear once; the ten largest clones hold over 25%. Sequencing was performed on PBMCs, mostly from graft donor cells, taken 360 days after TCRalphabeta/CD19-depleted stem cell transplant. The receptor set was obtained from a boy under two years old who had a stem cell transplant for SCID, so the T cells may come from the graft donor. Both conserved end residues are part of each CDR3. A D gene is named only where the DNA matches it firmly. Some rows mark clone size as missing; the rest say once, few, many or name a class of expanded clone.

cdr3_nt cdr3_aa j_call cdr3_length d_call clone_size v_call
TGTGCCATCAGTGGGTATAGTCCCTACAATGAGCAGTTCTTC CAISGYSPYNEQFF TRBJ2-1 14 - - TRBV10-3
TGCAGTGCTACCACGGGGGGGCCGGTAAACATTCAGTACTTC CSATTGGPVNIQYF TRBJ2-4 14 TRBD2 few TRBV20-1
TGTGCCAGCAGCTTGGGGCTAGCGGGGGTTGATGAGCAGTTCTTC CASSLGLAGVDEQFF TRBJ2-1 15 TRBD2 - TRBV7-9
TGTGCCAGCTCACCACTAGGGAACCGAGAGACCCAGTACTTC CASSPLGNRETQYF TRBJ2-5 14 - - TRBV18
TGTGCCAGCAGCCCAAACCAGGGACAGGACTCGAACACCGGGGAGCTGTTTTTT CASSPNQGQDSNTGELFF TRBJ2-2 18 TRBD1 - TRBV11-1
TGCAGTGCTGCCCGGGACCCACCACGGGAGCAGTACTTC CSAARDPPREQYF TRBJ2-7 13 - - TRBV20-1
TGCAGCTCGATAGACAGGTTGGCCACTGAAGCTTTCTTT CSSIDRLATEAFF TRBJ1-1 13 - - TRBV29-1
TGTGCCAGCAGGACGGCGGGAGACTCCGAGCAGTACTTC CASRTAGDSEQYF TRBJ2-7 13 TRBD2 - TRBV28
TGTGCCAGCAGCTTAGGGGACTCCCACAATGAGCAGTTCTTC CASSLGDSHNEQFF TRBJ2-1 14 - - TRBV7-9
TGTGCCAGCAGGCGCCATGGGGGGGAGACCCAGTACTTC CASRRHGGETQYF TRBJ2-5 13 - - TRBV6-1
TGTGCCAACCAAGCGGGCAGACAAGAGACCCAGTACTTC CANQAGRQETQYF TRBJ2-5 13 - - TRBV10-3
TGCAGTGCTAGTTATCCGCGGGGGTGGCGATCGAACCAGTACGAGCAGTACTTC CSASYPRGWRSNQYEQYF TRBJ2-7 18 TRBD2 - TRBV20-1
TGTGCCAGCAGTCGTAATAGCGGGGGGGCCGCACACGAGCAGTACTTC CASSRNSGGAAHEQYF TRBJ2-7 16 TRBD2 few TRBV12-3/TRBV12-4
TGTGCCAGCTCACCAACTCCAGGGAAGGAGACCCAGTACTTC CASSPTPGKETQYF TRBJ2-5 14 - - TRBV18
TGTGCCAGCAGCAAAGCGCGGCGGACCACAGATACGCAGTATTTT CASSKARRTTDTQYF TRBJ2-3 15 - - TRBV21-1
TGTGCCAGCAGCCACCAAGGAAGTATCACTGAAGCTTTCTTT CASSHQGSITEAFF TRBJ1-1 14 - - TRBV3-1
TGTGCCAGCAGTGAATCTAGCTGGTTCGTAACCGGGGAGCTGTTTTTT CASSESSWFVTGELFF TRBJ2-2 16 - many TRBV25-1
TGTGCCAGCAGTCCCCTTCCGACAGGTTCTTATGGCTACACCTTC CASSPLPTGSYGYTF TRBJ1-2 15 - few TRBV12-3/TRBV12-4
TGCAGTGCTAGGACAGGGGGCATCATGAACACTGAAGCTTTCTTT CSARTGGIMNTEAFF TRBJ1-1 15 TRBD1 few TRBV20-1
TGCAGCGCGAACAGGGGACCGTTCTACGAGCAGTACTTC CSANRGPFYEQYF TRBJ2-7 13 TRBD1 few TRBV29-1
TGCAGTGTACAGGGGTTGGTGGGAGAGACCCAGTACTTC CSVQGLVGETQYF TRBJ2-5 13 TRBD1 few TRBV20-1
TGCAGTGCTCGATATGACAGCGGCAGCCTCTACGAGCAGTACTTC CSARYDSGSLYEQYF TRBJ2-7 15 - - TRBV20-1
TGTGCCATCATTAAAGGTCCAGGGGGGTACGAGCAGTACTTC CAIIKGPGGYEQYF TRBJ2-7 14 - - TRBV10-3
TGTGCCACCAGCTATTTAGGGACTGGGGCCAACGTCCTGACTTTC CATSYLGTGANVLTF TRBJ2-6 15 - - TRBV15
TGCAGCGTTGGGACAGGGCTGGGCAAAAACATTCAGTACTTC CSVGTGLGKNIQYF TRBJ2-4 14 TRBD1 - TRBV29-1
TGTGCCAGCAGCCCGTACACCTACCAAGAGACCCAGTACTTC CASSPYTYQETQYF TRBJ2-5 14 - few TRBV3-1
TGTGCCAGCAGCTTAGGCGCGGGGTGGCTCACAGATACGCAGTATTTT CASSLGAGWLTDTQYF TRBJ2-3 16 - few TRBV13
TGTGCCAGCTCACCAGGAGGGATCCTAACGGGTGAGCAGTACTTC CASSPGGILTGEQYF TRBJ2-7 15 - - TRBV18
TGTGCCAGCAGCCCCCTATCGGACACCTATGGCTACACCTTC CASSPLSDTYGYTF TRBJ1-2 14 - - TRBV6-5
TGTGCCAGCAGCGCTGCCGGGGTAGAGCAGTTCTTC CASSAAGVEQFF TRBJ2-1 12 - few TRBV9
TGTGCCACCAGTGACCCCGGGACAGGGTGGTACGAGCAGTACTTC CATSDPGTGWYEQYF TRBJ2-7 15 TRBD1 - TRBV24-1
TGCGCCAGCAGCCAAGATCCTGGGACAGGCTCCTACGAGCAGTACTTC CASSQDPGTGSYEQYF TRBJ2-7 16 TRBD1 few TRBV4-1
TGCAGTGCTAGTGCCGAAGAGACCCAGTACTTC CSASAEETQYF TRBJ2-5 11 - - TRBV20-1
TGCGCCAGCAGTGTTGGCGGGGGGGCCAAAGAGACCCAGTACTTC CASSVGGGAKETQYF TRBJ2-5 15 TRBD2 few TRBV10-2
TGCAGTGCTAGAGATCCCGGACAGGGTGCCACTGAAGCTTTCTTT CSARDPGQGATEAFF TRBJ1-1 15 TRBD1 - TRBV20-1
TGTGCCAGCACCCCAGGGACAGGGGCTTCTGGGGCCAACGTCCTGACTTTC CASTPGTGASGANVLTF TRBJ2-6 17 TRBD1 - TRBV12-3/TRBV12-4
TGTGCCAGCAGCAACGGTCTTGCAACTAATGAAAAACTGTTTTTT CASSNGLATNEKLFF TRBJ1-4 15 - - TRBV7-7
TGCGCCAGCAGCCAAGATCACAGGGCAGGGACTGAAGCTTTCTTT CASSQDHRAGTEAFF TRBJ1-1 15 - - TRBV4-3
TGTGCCAGACCTTTCGACAGGGGTCGGGGCGCAGATACGCAGTATTTT CARPFDRGRGADTQYF TRBJ2-3 16 TRBD1 few TRBV12-3/TRBV12-4
TGTGCCAGCAGTTATAGGATGTCGGATACGCAGTATTTT CASSYRMSDTQYF TRBJ2-3 13 - few TRBV7-6
TGTGCCAGCAGTTACGCTTCCAGCGGGGGGAGCGGGACCCAGTACTTC CASSYASSGGSGTQYF TRBJ2-5 16 TRBD2 - TRBV6-2/TRBV6-3
TGTGCCAGCAGCCAACAGGGACGCCAGCCCCAGCATTTT CASSQQGRQPQHF TRBJ1-5 13 - few TRBV12-3/TRBV12-4
TGTGCCAGCAGCCAAAGTCAAACTGAAGCTTTCTTT CASSQSQTEAFF TRBJ1-1 12 - - TRBV12-3/TRBV12-4
TGTGCCAGCAGTTTTGAGGGCTATAATTCACCCCTCCACTTT CASSFEGYNSPLHF TRBJ1-6 14 - few TRBV12-3/TRBV12-4
TGTGCCAGCAGCCCTGTCCCGGGGACAGATACGCAGTATTTT CASSPVPGTDTQYF TRBJ2-3 14 - - TRBV28
TGCAGCGTTGTTGACGGGGGGACCACAGATACGCAGTATTTT CSVVDGGTTDTQYF TRBJ2-3 14 TRBD2 - TRBV29-1
TGTGCCAGCAGCTTGGCCGCGGCACGGCCGAACACTGAAGCTTTCTTT CASSLAAARPNTEAFF TRBJ1-1 16 - few TRBV5-6
TGTGCCAGCAGTTACAAAGCTGGGGGGAATCGGCCCCAGCATTTT CASSYKAGGNRPQHF TRBJ1-5 15 - - TRBV6-5
TGTGCCAGCAGTTTCCTGGACAAAGGCGGTGGTGGCTACACCTTC CASSFLDKGGGGYTF TRBJ1-2 15 - - TRBV27
TGTGCCTCCCTAGCGGGGGGGGGAGATACGCAGTATTTT CASLAGGGDTQYF TRBJ2-3 13 TRBD2 - TRBV2
TGTGCCAGCTCCAATCAGGGGCCCCTTCGGACCCAGTACTTC CASSNQGPLRTQYF TRBJ2-5 14 - - TRBV9
TGTGCCAGCAGCAGGACAACTAAGAGTCCTCGTAATGAAAAACTGTTTTTT CASSRTTKSPRNEKLFF TRBJ1-4 17 - - TRBV7-9
TGCAGTGCTAGACCTCTAGCGGGGGGCTCCTACGAGCAGTACTTC CSARPLAGGSYEQYF TRBJ2-7 15 TRBD2 - TRBV20-1
TGTGCCAGCAGCCCCGGGGGCGGGGGGGCCGCTACGCAGTATTTT CASSPGGGGAATQYF TRBJ2-3 15 TRBD2 - TRBV11-3
TGCAGTGCTAGATCACGGCATATTGAGTACGAGCAGTACTTC CSARSRHIEYEQYF TRBJ2-7 14 - - TRBV20-1
TGCAGTGCTAGAGATAGCTGGGCGAACACTGAAGCTTTCTTT CSARDSWANTEAFF TRBJ1-1 14 - few TRBV20-1
TGTGCCAGCAGTCCCCGTAGGCGTCCAGAGACCCAGTACTTC CASSPRRRPETQYF TRBJ2-5 14 - few TRBV12-3/TRBV12-4
TGTGCCAGCAGTTGGGGGACAGGGTACGGAAACACCATATATTTT CASSWGTGYGNTIYF TRBJ1-3 15 TRBD1 - TRBV6-5
TGTGCCAGCAGTTCCTGGGGACAGGGAACGTCCAAAAACATTCAGTACTTC CASSSWGQGTSKNIQYF TRBJ2-4 17 TRBD1 - TRBV28
TGCGCCAGCAGCCAAGATCTCCCCAGGGGGCACCCTAGCAATCAGCCCCAGCATTTT CASSQDLPRGHPSNQPQHF TRBJ1-5 19 TRBD1 few TRBV4-3